Below, 14 T cell receptor beta chains from the same sample are listed, as sequenced in a study of shared clonotypes between healthy human individuals (TCRdb year 2020). Library prep was done by the immunoSEQ multiplex PCR assay. As stored in TCRdb, this immuneACCESS dataset retains in-frame rearrangements with V and J assigned. A fraction of the clones does not appear; measured against another copy, unresolved V genes explain less than half of the discrepancy, and the remainder lacks a known reason. This sample lists around 1,100,000 clones; approximately 77% were detected once. Roughly 0.9% of the sample lies in the top ten. The sequenced material came from memory CD4+ T cells from PBMCs. The cell subset or site label for this specimen denotes: CD45RA-negative fraction. Receptors were obtained from a man aged 18 to 29 in good health. Some clones in this sample may be carry-over from other donors' samples.

This clone was counted a few times. This chain uses TRBV28 with TRBJ2-7; 12 bases are a match to TRBD1. Germline CDR1 is MDHEN and CDR2 is SYDVKM. The CDR3 length is 15 residues. V was pared by 5 bases and J by 8 bases, with 10 bases of the junction left unmatched. Here the CDR3 DNA reads TGTGCCAGCAGTCCGCCGGGACAGGGGGCGCTTAAGCAGTACTTC. Protein: CASSPPGQGALKQYF.

The rearrangement links TRBV5-6 to TRBJ1-3, with D possibly being TRBD1 (5 bases). This CDR3 is built from 17 residues. The V gene lost 4 bases and the J gene lost 0 bases, with 17 bases spanning the gap. The germline CDR1 and CDR2 sequences are SGHDT and YYEEEE. The CDR3 coding sequence is TGTGCCAGCAGCCGGGGTTGGTCTGGGGCCTCTGGAAACACCATATATTTT. Protein: CASSRGWSGASGNTIYF.

The chain couples TRBV30 to TRBJ2-5, with D perhaps matching TRBD1 (7 bases). Germline V gene lookup returns CDR1 GTSNPN and CDR2 SVGIG (reference sequence). The CDR3 consists of 13 residues. V was pared by 5 bases and J by 1 base, with 11 bases between. The CDR3 DNA reads as TGTGCCTGGGCGGGACAGCTCCAAGAGACCCAGTACTTC. It codes for CAWAGQLQETQYF.

In the case of this clone: At one of its ends the junction is not consistent with the germline gene, which may arise from a read error. Additional DNA sequences in this sample encode the identical CDR3. V is TRBV4-2 and J is TRBJ1-3; 8 positions agree with TRBD1. CDR1 and CDR2 from the germline V gene are LGHNA and YNFKEQ. The CDR3 covers 16 residues. The CDR3 protein is CASSQGGQVSGNTIYF. The DNA for the CDR3 is TGTGCCAGCAGTCAAGGGGGACAGGTCTCTGGAAACACCATATATTTT.

A remark on this clone: Since a much larger clone is just one base distant, this may be a read error. This chain links TRBV30 with TRBJ1-2; 8 positions agree with TRBD1. Germline V gene sequence: CDR1 GTSNPN, CDR2 SVGIG (reference sequence). The CDR3 spans 15 residues. Germline trimming cut 3 bases from V and 3 bases from J; bases unmatched to any gene: 9. The CDR3 DNA follows: TGTGCCTGGAGCCGGGACAGGTATGGGGACTATGGCTACACCTTC. Residues: CAWSRDRYGDYGYTF. The variable domain in full, with the rest retrieved from reference TRBV30 and TRBJ1-2, is SQTIHQWPATLVQPVGSPLSLECTVEGTSNPNLYWYRQAAGRGLQLLFYSVGIGQISSEVPQNLSASRPQDRQFILSSKKLLLSDSGFYLCAWSRDRYGDYGYTFGSGTRLTVV.

The chain is built from TRBV18 and TRBJ1-1; weak D call: TRBD1 (6 bases). From germline, CDR1 is KGHSH and CDR2 LQKENI. The CDR3 runs to 14 residues. Trimming took off 3 bases at V and 5 bases at J, with 13 bases between the two ends. The CDR3 DNA reads TGTGCCAGCTCACCTAACAGGGAGGGGACTGAAGCTTTCTTT. Amino acids: CASSPNREGTEAFF.

The CDR3 sequence: CASSPQRASGGTYEQYF. CDR3 DNA: TGTGCCAGCTCACCACAGCGGGCTAGCGGGGGAACCTACGAGCAGTACTTC. V is TRBV18 and J is TRBJ2-7; TRBD2 matches 10 bases. J gave up 2 bases and V 1 base, and 8 bases lay outside the gene matches. The CDR3 covers 17 residues. Germline lookup yields CDR1 KGHSH and CDR2 LQKENI.

V gene TRBV15 combines with J gene TRBJ2-7; a weak D match, TRBD2 (6 bases). Trimming removed 4 bases at V and 0 bases at J, with 16 bases between. There are 16 residues in the CDR3. CDR1 and CDR2 from the germline V gene are LNHNV and YYDKDF (reference sequence). CDR3 DNA sequence: TGTGCCACCAGCAACATCGGATCGGACTACTCCTACGAGCAGTACTTC. Protein sequence: CATSNIGSDYSYEQYF.

CDR3 bases: TGTGCCAGCAGCTTACGTTTTCGGGGTCAGCGAGGAGTTCTCGAGCAGTACTTC. It encodes CASSLRFRGQRGVLEQYF. The chain has TRBV7-3 and TRBJ2-7; the D gene is possibly TRBD2 (5 bases). The CDR3 sequence is 18 residues long. With 2 bases removed from V and 6 bases from J, the gap between germline ends came to 26 bases. Germline-derived CDR1 and CDR2 are SGHTA and FQGTGA.

The chain is built from TRBV6-1 and TRBJ2-2; no reliable D call. The CDR3 runs to 14 residues. Per the germline V gene, CDR1 is MNHNS and CDR2 is SASEGT. V was cut by 2 bases and J by 1 base, with 5 bases left in between. The CDR3 DNA reads TGTGCCAGCAGTGAAACCGGGAACACCGGGGAGCTGTTTTTT. Protein product: CASSETGNTGELFF.

CDR3 sequence (DNA): TGTGCCAGCAGTCCTCCCGGGACAGCCTCCTACGAGCAGTACTTC. This sequence encodes CASSPPGTASYEQYF. J is TRBJ2-7 and V is TRBV27; 7 bases agree with TRBD1. V lost 5 bases and J lost 0; bases outside the gene matches: 7. Looked up from germline, CDR1 is MNHEY and CDR2 is SMNVEV (reference sequence). The CDR3 has 15 amino acids.

This sequence joins TRBV6-1 and TRBJ1-5; D is undetermined. The CDR3 is 17 residues long. V was clipped by 1 base and J by 3 bases, with 16 bases between them. From germline, CDR1 is MNHNS and CDR2 SASEGT. Here the CDR3 reads CASSEGLFGTTNQPQHF. The CDR3 DNA reads as TGTGCCAGCAGTGAAGGGTTGTTTGGCACCACCAATCAGCCCCAGCATTTT.

As regards this clone: The junction departs from germline at one end; a sequencing error may be responsible. The chain couples TRBV5-1 to TRBJ1-3, with D perhaps matching TRBD1 (5 bases). CDR3 length equals 14 residues. Germline loops: CDR1 SGHRS, CDR2 YFSETQ. The CDR3 coding sequence is TGCGCCAGCGGCTTGGGGGGTACGGGAAACACCATATATTTT. It encodes CASGLGGTGNTIYF.

The table lists this clone with a few counts. V gene TRBV5-6 combines with J gene TRBJ1-1; D is unresolved. V dropped 0 bases and J dropped 1 base, with 4 bases sitting between them. The CDR3 totals 13 residues. Germline lookup yields CDR1 SGHDT and CDR2 YYEEEE. CDR3 nucleotide sequence: TGTGCCAGCAGCTTGGGGTCGAACACTGAAGCTTTCTTT. Translation: CASSLGSNTEAFF.